This T cell receptor beta chain was recorded in a study of blood T cell repertoires in COVID-19. Study-wide context: From the United States, Italy and Spain came samples of acute and convalescent COVID-19. The analysed material was cDNA or gDNA that came from T cells, B-cell-depleted T cells, or PBMCs.

Authors' methods: Reference gene primer amplification yielded estimated nucleated cell counts. Libraries were prepared by immunoSEQ multiplex PCR; TCRdb keeps only in-frame clonotypes and omits some of them. From that table come the V and J calls and clone size; the DNA was used to work out D and trimming. The sample lists 95,000 or so clones; 81% were seen once. The receptor was derived from a man at least 80 years old with active or convalescent COVID-19. Sequencing input: peripheral blood.

CDR3 coding DNA: TGTGCCAGCAGCTTAGACAACTCTGGAAACACCATATATTTT. This gives the protein CASSLDNSGNTIYF. This rearrangement joins TRBV11-3 to TRBJ1-3; D unclear. The CDR3 extends over 14 amino acids. Germline-derived CDR1 and CDR2 are SGHNT and YENEEA. The V gene lost 0 bases and the J gene lost 0 bases, with 3 bases spanning the gap. The full variable domain, completed using reference TRBV11-3 and TRBJ1-3, is EAGVVQSPRYKIIEKKQPVAFWCNPISGHNTLYWYLQNLGQGPELLIRYENEEAVDDSQLPKDRFSAERLKGVDSTLKIQPAELGDSAVYLCASSLDNSGNTIYFGEGSWLTVV.